This T cell receptor beta chain was identified during a study of cytomegalovirus exposure and HLA in healthy donors. The CDR3 is 11 amino acids. The V end was cut by 8 bases, the J end by 3 bases, with 7 bases between. Germline V gene data show CDR1 as MDHEN and CDR2 as SYDVKM. The PCR made use of 60 Vbeta and 13 Jbeta primers. In the original analysis: Later, 75 million to 100 million unique TCR beta chains were counted in an analysis, and about 12 million of them were shared. Measured with immunoSEQ multiplex PCR; TCRdb has only the in-frame clones, and not every one. V and J calls and clone size are as listed in that table; D and trimming were resolved from the DNA. The repertoire consists of 140,000 to 150,000 clones, with roughly four fifths occurring once and the leading ten covering roughly 7.3%.

The sequenced material came from PBMCs. The receptor was isolated from a man aged 25 to 40 in good health and CMV-seronegative. V usage is TRBV28 and J usage is TRBJ1-2, with D tentatively TRBD1 (5 bases). The CDR3 here is CASGAYYGYTF. CDR3 sequence (DNA): TGTGCCAGCGGGGCGTACTATGGCTACACCTTC.